This T cell receptor beta chain derives from a study of T-cell reconstitution after alpha-beta-depleted transplantation in children. Unique molecular identifiers tagged the TCRbeta library. One entry per CDR3 protein, called by TCRdb with MiXCR from the PCR reads. In the table there are 640,000 or so distinct CDR3 sequences, over 15% of which are singletons. The V gene's germline CDR1 is ENHRY and CDR2 SYGVKD. This CDR3 comprises 13 residues. The V end was cut by 6 bases, the J end by 5 bases, with 8 bases between. The rearrangement joins TRBV10-3 to TRBJ1-6; D ambiguous. This sequence originates from a human donor who donated a stem cell graft to a child with acute myeloid leukemia. This specimen was PBMCs from the stem cell graft donor, taken from the stem cell graft. The CDR3: CAIRTRDNSPLHF. In nucleotides, the CDR3 is TGTGCCATCAGAACACGGGATAATTCACCCCTCCACTTT.